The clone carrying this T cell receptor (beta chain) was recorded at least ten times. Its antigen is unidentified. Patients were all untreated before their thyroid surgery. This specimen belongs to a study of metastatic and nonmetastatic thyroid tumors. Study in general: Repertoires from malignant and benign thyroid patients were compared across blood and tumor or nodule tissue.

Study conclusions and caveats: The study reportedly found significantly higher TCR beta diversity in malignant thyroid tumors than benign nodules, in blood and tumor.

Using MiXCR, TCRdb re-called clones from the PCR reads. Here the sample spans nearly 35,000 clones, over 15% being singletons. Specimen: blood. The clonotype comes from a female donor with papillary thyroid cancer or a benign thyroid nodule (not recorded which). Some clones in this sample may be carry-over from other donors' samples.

This chain's CDR3 is CASSPDRGLNEKLFF. In DNA form, the CDR3 reads TGTGCCAGCAGCCCCGACAGGGGCCTAAATGAAAAACTGTTTTTT. The V and J genes are TRBV3-1 and TRBJ1-4; 8 bases are shared with TRBD1. In germline, CDR1 is LGHDT, CDR2 YNNKEL (reference sequence). V shed 4 bases, J shed 5 bases, and the junction held 6 bases outside the gene matches. CDR3 length: 15 residues.